Given below is one T cell receptor (beta chain) in context. Under the authors' procedure: Nucleated cell counts were estimated from reference gene primer amplification. TCRdb's table, derived via immunoSEQ multiplex PCR, lists solely in-frame clones and lacks some. Clone size and V and J calls were adopted from that table, with D and trimming inferred from the DNA. Of around 78,000 clones in the sample, around 76% are singletons; the top ten hold under 20%. The sample is drawn from a study of blood T cell repertoires in COVID-19. Across the whole study: The study drew acute and convalescent COVID-19 samples from the United States, Italy and Spain. Sources were T cells, B-cell-depleted T cells, or PBMCs; the material itself was cDNA or gDNA.

Germline V CDR1 and CDR2: SGHRS, YFSETQ. With 3 bases removed from V and 3 bases from J, the gap between germline ends came to 15 bases. The CDR3 has 15 amino acids. This TCR came from a human donor in a cohort sampled during active COVID-19. This rearrangement joins TRBV5-1 to TRBJ1-2; D not resolved. Sample: peripheral blood. The CDR3 region has the DNA TGCGCCAGCAGCTGGAATGCGGGCGGACACTATGGCTACACCTTC. As protein: CASSWNAGGHYGYTF.